A single sample gave rise to the 27 T cell receptor beta chains below, sequenced in a study of T cell changes during pregnancy in multiple sclerosis. This table comes from immunoSEQ multiplex PCR, and its TCRdb copy is limited to in-frame clones, with some not included. The top ten hold 3.5% to 5% of the sample, which has tens of thousands of clones, almost 95% seen once. This material consisted of CD8+ T cells from peripheral blood mononuclear cells, taken in the first trimester of pregnancy. All receptors derive from a female donor with multiple sclerosis, enrolled in a pregnancy study.

This chain joins TRBV7-9 and TRBJ2-7, with TRBD1 as a possible D gene (6 bases). Trimming removed 4 bases at V and 3 bases at J, with 16 bases between. CDR3 length: 15 amino acids. Germline assignment: CDR1 SEHNR and CDR2 FQNEAQ (reference sequence). The CDR3 reads CASSSGHPTYYEQYF. The CDR3 nucleotides are TGTGCCAGCAGCTCGGGACACCCTACCTACTACGAGCAGTACTTC.

V and J are TRBV4-1 and TRBJ1-2, with D maybe TRBD1 (5 bases). Germline CDR1 and CDR2: MGHRA and YSYEKL. Trimming removed 0 bases from V and 4 bases from J, with 18 bases in between. This CDR3 region has 17 residues. CDR3 sequence (DNA): TGCGCCAGCAGCCAAGATAGTGAGTTCGGGGGGTTCTATGGCTACACCTTC. It yields the protein CASSQDSEFGGFYGYTF.

In DNA, the CDR3 is TGTGCCAGCAGCAGATTTCAGGAAAGCTCCTACGAGCAGTACTTC. The encoded protein is CASSRFQESSYEQYF. The rearrangement links TRBV7-8 to TRBJ2-7; D uncertain. Germline V gene sequence: CDR1 SGHVS, CDR2 FQNEAQ. Trimming removed 5 bases at V and 0 bases at J, with 14 bases between. The CDR3 has 15 amino acids.

Of note for this clone: Other DNA sequences in the sample encode the same CDR3. CDR3 DNA: TGTGCCAGCAGCTTAGAGGGAGGGAACTATGGCTACACCTTC. This encodes CASSLEGGNYGYTF. V is TRBV7-6 and J is TRBJ1-2; D call uncertain. Trimming removed 1 base from V and 2 bases from J, with 8 bases in between. The germline V gene encodes CDR1 SGHVS and CDR2 FNYEAQ. The CDR3 sequence is 14 residues long.

The gene calls are TRBV4-3 and TRBJ1-4; 8 bases agree with TRBD1. The germline V gene encodes CDR1 LGHNA and CDR2 YSLEER. The CDR3 sequence is 15 residues long. V lost 2 bases and J lost 2; bases outside the gene matches: 1. The CDR3 region has the DNA TGCGCCAGCAGCCAATGGGACAGGACTAATGAAAAACTGTTTTTT. Its translation: CASSQWDRTNEKLFF.

This clone was counted a single time. This chain connects TRBV9 to TRBJ2-1, with 9 bases matching TRBD1. Germline trimming cut 5 bases from V and 7 bases from J; bases unmatched to any gene: 7. The germline V gene has CDR1 SGDLS and CDR2 YYNGEE. This CDR3 spans 14 amino acids. CDR3 coding DNA: TGTGCCAGCAGAGCGACAGGGGGAGGGAATGAGCAGTTCTTC. As protein: CASRATGGGNEQFF. The full variable domain, with the rest looked up from reference TRBV9 and TRBJ2-1, is DSGVTQTPKHLITATGQRVTLRCSPRSGDLSVYWYQQSLDQGLQFLIQYYNGEERAKGNILERFSAQQFPDLHSELNLSSLELGDSALYFCASRATGGGNEQFFGPGTRLTVL.

The chain carries TRBV27 and TRBJ2-3, with 7 bases fitting TRBD2. CDR3 length equals 16 residues. With 1 base clipped from V and 2 bases from J, the junction kept 6 bases outside the gene matches. Germline V gives CDR1 MNHEY, CDR2 SMNVEV (reference sequence). CDR3 amino acids: CASSLWAGAFTDTQYF. The CDR3 DNA follows: TGTGCCAGCAGTTTATGGGCGGGAGCTTTCACAGATACGCAGTATTTT.

The V call is TRBV5-8, the J call TRBJ1-5; D ambiguous. Looked up from germline, CDR1 is SGHTS and CDR2 is YDEGEE. Trimming cost V 4 bases and J 4 bases, with 9 bases left between them. This CDR3 comprises 13 residues. CDR3: CASSPLANQPQHF. The CDR3 nucleotides read TGTGCCAGCAGCCCCTTAGCAAATCAGCCCCAGCATTTT.

The chain couples TRBV29-1 to TRBJ1-4, with 7 positions matching TRBD1. The V gene's germline CDR1 is SQVTM and CDR2 ANQGSEA. Germline trimming cut 1 base from V and 2 bases from J; bases unmatched to any gene: 1. CDR3 length: 14 residues. DNA of the CDR3: TGCAGCGTTGAAGCAGGGGGTACTAATGAAAAACTGTTTTTT. Residues: CSVEAGGTNEKLFF.

In this sample, this clone turned up once. The chain couples TRBV7-2 to TRBJ2-2; D call uncertain. The CDR3 runs to 12 residues. The germline CDR1 and CDR2 sequences are SGHTA and FQGNSA. Trimming removed 4 bases from V and 6 bases from J, with 6 bases in between. CDR3 nucleotide sequence: TGTGCCAGCAGCTCCCTCCCCGGGGAGCTGTTTTTT. This sequence encodes CASSSLPGELFF.

In its sample, this clone was seen once. The chain couples TRBV19 to TRBJ1-5, with no clear D. V lost 1 base and J lost 4, with 17 bases in between. The CDR3 totals 17 residues. From germline, CDR1 is LNHDA and CDR2 SQIVND (reference sequence). The DNA for the CDR3 is TGTGCCAGTAGTATAGTAAGTGAGTTTGGTTTTAATCAGCCCCAGCATTTT. Its protein is CASSIVSEFGFNQPQHF.

V and J are TRBV4-1 and TRBJ1-1; 8 positions agree with TRBD1. The CDR3 has 14 residues. V lost 4 bases and J lost 5; bases outside the gene matches: 6. Germline assignment: CDR1 MGHRA and CDR2 YSYEKL. The CDR3 coding sequence is TGCGCCAGCAGCCGATCAGGGGGCTTGACTGAAGCTTTCTTT. It specifies CASSRSGGLTEAFF.

The gene calls are TRBV4-3 and TRBJ1-1, with D perhaps matching TRBD1 (6 bases). CDR3 size: 15 residues. Germline loops: CDR1 LGHNA, CDR2 YSLEER. V was cut by 2 bases and J by 0 bases, with 10 bases left in between. CDR3 nucleotides: TGCGCCAGCAGCCAACGGACAGACTTGAACACTGAAGCTTTCTTT. Translated: CASSQRTDLNTEAFF.

The V and J genes are TRBV13 and TRBJ2-3; 9 bases map to TRBD2. Germline lookup yields CDR1 PRHDT and CDR2 FYEKMQ (reference sequence). The CDR3 is 17 residues long. With 4 bases clipped from V and 2 bases from J, the junction kept 10 bases outside the gene matches. This chain's CDR3 is CASSYSEGLAVTDTQYF. Here the CDR3 DNA reads TGTGCCAGCAGCTACTCCGAGGGACTAGCCGTCACAGATACGCAGTATTTT.

The chain links TRBV11-2 to TRBJ2-2, with no clear D. Germline V gene data show CDR1 as SGHAT and CDR2 as FQNNGV. The CDR3 sequence is 15 residues long. With 7 bases removed from V and 4 bases from J, the gap between germline ends came to 16 bases. The CDR3 sequence: CASTLFFLSTGELFF. Written as DNA, the CDR3 is TGTGCCAGCACCCTTTTCTTTCTGTCCACCGGGGAGCTGTTTTTT.

This clone is a singleton in its sample. A much larger clone is a single base away; this may be a read error. A read error is likely, as this CDR3 ends without the conserved phenylalanine or tryptophan. The chain carries TRBV4-2 and TRBJ1-1; TRBD1 agrees at 8 bases. The trim removed 1 base at V and 4 bases at J, leaving 5 bases unmatched. The length of the CDR3 is 15 residues. CDR1 is LGHNA and CDR2 is YNFKEQ in the germline V gene. CDR3 sequence: CASSQAKTGGTEAFL. CDR3 coding DNA: TGTGCCAGCAGCCAAGCTAAAACAGGGGGCACTGAAGCTTTCCTT.

The rearrangement joins TRBV5-1 to TRBJ2-1; 11 bases match TRBD2. Germline lookup yields CDR1 SGHRS and CDR2 YFSETQ. The CDR3 totals 21 residues. With 1 base clipped from V and 0 bases from J, the junction kept 15 bases outside the gene matches. CDR3 nucleotide sequence: TGCGCCAGCAGCTTGTGGGGGGGTACTAGCGGGGGTCCGAGCTCCTACAATGAGCAGTTCTTC. It yields the protein CASSLWGGTSGGPSSYNEQFF.

V gene TRBV25-1 combines with J gene TRBJ2-2; 7 nucleotides line up with TRBD1. The CDR3 has 15 amino acids. With V trimmed by 4 bases and J by 7 bases, 9 bases remained unmatched. Germline assignment: CDR1 MGHDK and CDR2 SYGVNS. The CDR3: CASSVGGGSVGELFF. The DNA for the CDR3 is TGTGCCAGCAGTGTAGGGGGCGGTAGTGTCGGGGAGCTGTTTTTT.

This chain joins TRBV5-6 and TRBJ1-4; a weak D match, TRBD1 (5 bases). In germline, CDR1 is SGHDT, CDR2 YYEEEE. There are 15 residues in the CDR3. Trimming took off 2 bases at V and 7 bases at J, with 15 bases between the two ends. The CDR3 sequence is CASSLTKGQGEKLFF. CDR3 nucleotides: TGTGCCAGCAGCTTAACGAAGGGCCAGGGTGAAAAACTGTTTTTT.

The genes are TRBV27 and TRBJ2-7; a weak D match, TRBD1 (6 bases). V lost 6 bases, J lost 3 bases, and 15 bases lay in between. This CDR3 comprises 14 residues. Per germline, CDR1 MNHEY and CDR2 SMNVEV (reference sequence). For the CDR3, the DNA is TGTGCCAGCAGCCTAACGGGACACCTCTACGAGCAGTACTTC. Protein sequence: CASSLTGHLYEQYF.

On this clone itself: Other DNA sequences in this sample translate to the same CDR3. The rearrangement uses TRBV29-1 and TRBJ2-5; TRBD1 might be the D (6 bases). V was trimmed by 6 bases and J by 2 bases, leaving 10 bases between them. The CDR3 covers 12 residues. Per the germline V gene, CDR1 is SQVTM and CDR2 is ANQGSEA. Written as DNA, the CDR3 is TGCAGCGTAACAGGGCTACAAGAGACCCAGTACTTC. Protein sequence: CSVTGLQETQYF.

This chain uses TRBV6-5 with TRBJ2-2, with 7 bases fitting TRBD2. The CDR3 is made up of 12 amino acids. Germline loops: CDR1 MNHEY, CDR2 SVGAGI. The V segment lost 6 bases and the J segment 6 bases; nucleotides outside the gene matches: 1. CDR3 DNA sequence: TGTGCCAGCAGCCGGGGGGCCGGGGAGCTGTTTTTT. Translation: CASSRGAGELFF.

The chain employs TRBV10-3 and TRBJ1-2; maybe TRBD1 (6 bases). The V end lost 4 bases, the J end lost 6 bases, and 12 bases lay between the germline ends. There are 13 residues in the CDR3. Germline V CDR1 and CDR2: ENHRY, SYGVKD. CDR3 coding DNA: TGTGCCATCAGTGCCACAGGGTCAAATGGCTACACCTTC. This gives the protein CAISATGSNGYTF.

The gene calls are TRBV4-1 and TRBJ2-5; 8 bases line up with TRBD1. Germline loops: CDR1 MGHRA, CDR2 YSYEKL. The V and J ends lost 5 bases and 4 bases, in that order; junction bases with no gene match: 6. The CDR3 runs to 14 residues. The CDR3 nucleotides are TGCGCCAGCAGCGAATGGCAGGGGGCAGAGACCCAGTACTTC. It specifies CASSEWQGAETQYF.

This chain links TRBV6-5 with TRBJ2-7; 8 bases agree with TRBD2. The germline gives CDR1 MNHEY, CDR2 SVGAGI. This CDR3 has 13 residues. Germline trimming cut 9 bases from V and 5 bases from J; bases unmatched to any gene: 9. CDR3 nucleotide sequence: TGTGCCAGTGGGACTAGTGGTACGGACGAGCAGTACTTC. Protein sequence: CASGTSGTDEQYF.

The rearrangement joins TRBV7-9 to TRBJ2-6; 12 bases map to TRBD1. This CDR3 is built from 15 residues. Germline CDR1 and CDR2: SEHNR and FQNEAQ (reference sequence). As DNA, the CDR3 is TGTGGGGGGGGGACAGGGGGCCCTGGGGCCAACGTCCTGACTTTC. Its translation is CGGGTGGPGANVLTF. Full variable domain (rest looked up from reference TRBV7-9 and TRBJ2-6): DTGVSQNPRHKITKRGQNVTFRCDPISEHNRLYWYRQTLGQGPEFLTYFQNEAQLEKSRLLSDRFSAERPKGSFSTLEIQRTEQGDSAMYLCGGGTGGPGANVLTFGAGSRLTVL.

This clone was observed a few times. In nucleotides, the CDR3 is TGTGCCAGCAGCGCCGACAGGCGCTCTGGAAACACCATATATTTT. This encodes CASSADRRSGNTIYF. The V and J genes are TRBV6-1 and TRBJ1-3; D might be TRBD1 (6 bases). The CDR3 runs to 15 residues. V shed 6 bases and J shed 0 bases, with 12 bases lying between them. Germline V CDR1 and CDR2: MNHNS, SASEGT.